The table lists the clone carrying this T cell receptor beta chain with many counts. Antigen: not known. The germline CDR1 and CDR2 sequences are SGHTA and FQGNSA. The CDR3 loop spans 16 amino acids. V was cut by 0 bases and J by 1 base, with 11 bases left in between. This sample stems from a study of T-cell memory formation after mild COVID-19. Study observations and caveats: Pre-infection memory held some responding clones, suggesting pre-existing cross-reactive T cells responded.

TCRdb analysed the 5' RACE reads with MiXCR anew, one entry per CDR3 protein. The sample holds about half a million distinct CDR3 sequences, 15% to 20% seen once. Sequencing was done on a sample of PBMCs or a T cell subset sorted from them (not recorded which). This sequence was found in an adult woman who had mild COVID-19 (a few samples of this study predate the infection). Cell type and time point are not known. J is TRBJ2-3 and V is TRBV7-2, with unresolved D. In nucleotides, the CDR3 is TGTGCCAGCAGCTTAGCTAGCTCCATTCGCACAGATACGCAGTATTTT. Amino acid sequence: CASSLASSIRTDTQYF.